A selection of T cell receptor beta chains follows, all from one sample in a study of blood T cell repertoires in COVID-19. The assay was immunoSEQ multiplex PCR, and TCRdb's table has in-frame clones only and misses some. The data show approximately 150,000 clones, approximately 91% seen once. The sequenced sample consisted of peripheral blood. The receptors were sampled from a young man with COVID-19, enrolled during active disease. Both conserved end residues are part of each CDR3. The D gene is left open where the match is weak. Part of the rows lack a size; the others show once, few, many or a class for expanded clones.

V	D	size	J	DNA	CDR3
TRBV10-3	.	.	TRBJ2-7	TGTGCCATCAGGTACACAGGGAGCTCCTACGAGCAGTACTTC	CAIRYTGSSYEQYF
TRBV30	TRBD1	.	TRBJ2-7	TGTGCCTGGACTAAGACAGGGATTACCTACGAGCAGTACTTC	CAWTKTGITYEQYF
TRBV15	.	many	TRBJ2-7	TGTGCCACCAGCAGAGATAGTGGAGGGCCCTACGAGCAGTACTTC	CATSRDSGGPYEQYF
TRBV28	.	.	TRBJ2-1	TGTGCCAGCAGTTTGACAACAGGGATCGATGAGCAGTTCTTC	CASSLTTGIDEQFF
TRBV5-4	.	.	TRBJ1-1	TGTGCCAGCAGTTCGACCGACGAGGATTTCTTT	CASSSTDEDFF
TRBV7-9	TRBD1	.	TRBJ2-7	TGTGCCAGCAGCTTAGCGATGGGGACAGGGGGCGAGCAGTACTTC	CASSLAMGTGGEQYF
TRBV19	.	.	TRBJ2-7	TGTGCCAGTAGCGGTGGGGGCGGACCATTCTACGAGCAGTACTTC	CASSGGGGPFYEQYF
TRBV6-6	.	.	TRBJ2-7	TGTGCCAGCAGCGATAGACGGACAGAGCCTTCCTACGAGCAGTACTTC	CASSDRRTEPSYEQYF
TRBV3-1/TRBV3-2	TRBD1	.	TRBJ1-6	TGTGCCAGCAGCCACCGACAGGGAGATAATTCACCCCTCCACTTT	CASSHRQGDNSPLHF
TRBV11-2	TRBD1	once	TRBJ1-2	TGTGCCAGCAGCTTAACAAGGACAGGGGTAGGAGGTGGCTACACCTTC	CASSLTRTGVGGGYTF
TRBV11-2	.	.	TRBJ2-2	TGTGCCAGCAGCTTAGAAAGTTTGGTAGCGTTTGGGGAGCTGTTTTTT	CASSLESLVAFGELFF
TRBV7-9	.	.	TRBJ1-6	TGTGCCAGCAGCCGCTGGGAGTCACCCCTCCACTTT	CASSRWESPLHF
TRBV19	.	.	TRBJ2-7	TGTGCCAGTAGTATGGGTCTACAGAGCTCCTACGAGCAGTACTTC	CASSMGLQSSYEQYF
TRBV28	.	.	TRBJ2-5	TGTGCCAGCAGCCCAAGCGGTGAGGGTCTGGGGGAGACCCAGTACTTC	CASSPSGEGLGETQYF
TRBV21-1	.	.	TRBJ2-7	TGTGCCAGCAGCGTTAAGACAGGAGAGGACTACGAGCAGTACTTC	CASSVKTGEDYEQYF
TRBV24-1	.	.	TRBJ2-5	TGTGCCACCAGTGCCTTACCCAGGGGCAGGGAAGAGACCCAGTACTTC	CATSALPRGREETQYF
TRBV28	.	.	TRBJ1-1	TGTGCCAGCAGTTTATTCGGGGTGGACACTGAAGCTTTCTTT	CASSLFGVDTEAFF
TRBV5-1	.	.	TRBJ1-1	TGCGCCAGCAGCTTTTACCAGTCGAACACTGAAGCTTTCTTT	CASSFYQSNTEAFF
TRBV5-6	.	.	TRBJ2-7	TGTGCCAGCAGCTTCTCCTCCTACGAGCAGTACTTC	CASSFSSYEQYF
TRBV27	TRBD1	.	TRBJ2-5	TGTGCCAGCAGTACGCCCCGACAGGGCCAAGAGACCCAGTACTTC	CASSTPRQGQETQYF
TRBV11-2	.	.	TRBJ2-7	TGTGCCAGCAGCTTAATTTCTTCGGGAGAACTCTACGAGCAGTACTTC	CASSLISSGELYEQYF
TRBV2	.	.	TRBJ2-6	TGTGCCAGCAGTGAAGCGCTTAGCGTAGCAAGGATCTCTGGGGCCAACGTCCTGACTTTC	CASSEALSVARISGANVLTF
TRBV27	TRBD1	.	TRBJ1-6	TGTGCCAGCAGTTCTAAACAGGGGTATAATTCACCCCTCCACTTT	CASSSKQGYNSPLHF
TRBV13	TRBD1	few	TRBJ1-2	TGTGCCAGCAGCTTAGGCCTAAGTCCCGGGACAGCTTATGGCTACACCTTC	CASSLGLSPGTAYGYTF
TRBV3-1/TRBV3-2	TRBD2	.	TRBJ2-4	TGTGCCAGCAGCCACTTAGCGGGTCTAGCCAAAAACATTCAGTACTTC	CASSHLAGLAKNIQYF
TRBV6-5	TRBD1	.	TRBJ2-7	TGTGCCAGCAGTTTATTCCAGACAGGGACCTACGAGCAGTACTTC	CASSLFQTGTYEQYF
TRBV5-1	.	.	TRBJ2-1	TGCGCCAGCAGCGAAGGGACTTCTGGGATTTCCTACAATGAGCAGTTCTTC	CASSEGTSGISYNEQFF
TRBV4-1	.	.	TRBJ1-1	TGCGCCAGCAGCCAAGAGGTGGGGGCCGACACTGAAGCTTTCTTT	CASSQEVGADTEAFF
TRBV9	TRBD1	.	TRBJ2-3	TGTGCCAGCAGCGAAGGGGGCGCATCTAGCACAGATACGCAGTATTTT	CASSEGGASSTDTQYF
TRBV15	.	.	TRBJ2-1	TGTGCCACCAGCAGAGATAGGTACAGGTCCGATGAGCAGTTCTTC	CATSRDRYRSDEQFF
TRBV3-1/TRBV3-2	TRBD1	once	TRBJ2-7	TGTGCCAGCAGCCCCTTGGACAGGGGGCGTCTGTACTTC	CASSPLDRGRLYF
TRBV7-8	TRBD2	.	TRBJ2-3	TGTGCCAGCAGCCCGGGCGGGAGATGGACAGATACGCAGTATTTT	CASSPGGRWTDTQYF
TRBV5-1	TRBD1	.	TRBJ2-7	TGCGCCAGCAGTCATTCGACAGGGGGCATGGACGAGCAGTACTTC	CASSHSTGGMDEQYF
TRBV7-2	.	.	TRBJ2-1	TGTGCCAGCAGCGTATCACTAGTCTTGGGTCAGAATGAGCAGTTCTTC	CASSVSLVLGQNEQFF
TRBV11-2	TRBD1	.	TRBJ1-1	TGTGCCAGCAGCTTAGGGCAGGGGGTCACTGAAGCTTTCTTT	CASSLGQGVTEAFF
TRBV11-1	.	.	TRBJ1-2	TGTGCCAGCAGCGGGCCCCCAGAGTACTACTATGGCTACACCTTC	CASSGPPEYYYGYTF
TRBV12-3/TRBV12-4	.	.	TRBJ2-1	TGTGCCAGCAGTTTAGGCGGGACCCCCGTGTTCTTC	CASSLGGTPVFF
TRBV5-1	.	once	TRBJ2-1	TGCGCCAGCAGCTCCCTAACAGAGTCGAATGAGCAGTTCTTC	CASSSLTESNEQFF
TRBV30	.	once	TRBJ1-2	TGTGCCTGGATCGGGGATCACTATGGCTACACCTTC	CAWIGDHYGYTF
TRBV18	.	.	TRBJ1-3	TGTGCCAGCTCACCGCGGACAGCTCAAAGCTCTGGAAACACCATATATTTT	CASSPRTAQSSGNTIYF
TRBV30	TRBD1	.	TRBJ1-5	TGTGCCTGGAGTGTAGGGGACAGTAGCAATCAGCCCCAGCATTTT	CAWSVGDSSNQPQHF
TRBV29-1	TRBD1	once	TRBJ2-7	TGCAGCGTTGTAGGGACAGGGGGTCGGTACGAGCAGTACTTC	CSVVGTGGRYEQYF
TRBV27	TRBD1	.	TRBJ2-1	TGTGCCAGCAGTTGGGACAGAGGCTCCTACAATGAGCAGTTCTTC	CASSWDRGSYNEQFF
TRBV4-3	.	.	TRBJ2-3	TGCGCCAGCAGCCAAGATACTTACGATACGCAGTATTTT	CASSQDTYDTQYF
TRBV13	.	.	TRBJ2-3	TGTGCCAGCAGCTTAGATTACACAGATACGCAGTATTTT	CASSLDYTDTQYF
TRBV28	.	.	TRBJ2-1	TGTGCCAGCAGTTTATACCTGCTTAGCTCCTACAATGAGCAGTTCTTC	CASSLYLLSSYNEQFF
TRBV6-5	.	.	TRBJ1-5	TGTGCCAGCAAGGGGACGGGGGGAAATCAGCCCCAGCATTTT	CASKGTGGNQPQHF
TRBV6-1	.	.	TRBJ2-3	TGTGCCAGCAGTGAATCGGGGGTGGAAACGACTAGGAATACGCAGTATTTT	CASSESGVETTRNTQYF
TRBV28	.	.	TRBJ1-1	TGTGCCAGCAGTTTATTTACAGGGAACACTGAAGCTTTCTTT	CASSLFTGNTEAFF
TRBV3-1/TRBV3-2	TRBD1	.	TRBJ1-5	TGTGCCAGCAGCCATTCCACAGGGGGGCACCATCAGCCCCAGCATTTT	CASSHSTGGHHQPQHF
TRBV30	.	.	TRBJ2-7	TGTGCCTGGAACCCTCGACGGGGTCCCCAAGCCTACGAGCAGTACTTC	CAWNPRRGPQAYEQYF
TRBV5-4	TRBD1	.	TRBJ2-7	TGTGCCAGCAGCTGGGCCGGGACAGGGGATGAGCAGTACTTC	CASSWAGTGDEQYF
TRBV9	.	once	TRBJ2-6	TGTGCCAGCAGCGCTAGTAGGTCCGGGGCCAACGTCCTGACTTTC	CASSASRSGANVLTF
TRBV7-2	.	.	TRBJ2-7	TGTGCCAGCACCAAGACAGACTACGAGCAGTACTTC	CASTKTDYEQYF
TRBV20-1	.	.	TRBJ2-2	TGCAGTGCTAGTCCTGAGTGGGCTTACACCGGGGAGCTGTTTTTT	CSASPEWAYTGELFF
TRBV7-8	.	.	TRBJ2-3	TGTGCCAGCAGCTTTGACAGGCCGAGCACAGATACGCAGTATTTT	CASSFDRPSTDTQYF
TRBV27	TRBD1	.	TRBJ1-4	TGTGCCAGCAGTTCGACAGGGATTGGCGAAAAACTGTTTTTT	CASSSTGIGEKLFF
TRBV11-2	.	.	TRBJ1-1	TGTGCCAGCAGTATACAGGTCAACACTGAAGCTTTCTTT	CASSIQVNTEAFF
TRBV3-1/TRBV3-2	.	few	TRBJ1-5	TGTGCCAGCAGCCAAGGAGGGATCCAGCCCCAGCATTTT	CASSQGGIQPQHF
TRBV30	.	.	TRBJ2-7	TGTGCCTGGACCAGGGATTTTCAGTTTTCGGAGCAGTACTTC	CAWTRDFQFSEQYF